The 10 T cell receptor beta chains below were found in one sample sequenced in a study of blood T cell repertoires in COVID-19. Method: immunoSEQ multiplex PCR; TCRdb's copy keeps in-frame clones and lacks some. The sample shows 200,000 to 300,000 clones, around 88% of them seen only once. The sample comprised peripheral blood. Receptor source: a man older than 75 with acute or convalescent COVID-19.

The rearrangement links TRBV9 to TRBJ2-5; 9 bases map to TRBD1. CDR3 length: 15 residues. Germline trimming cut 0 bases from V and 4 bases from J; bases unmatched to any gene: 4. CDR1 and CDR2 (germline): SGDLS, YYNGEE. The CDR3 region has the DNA TGTGCCAGCAGCGTAGTCGCGGGACAGGGAGAGACCCAGTACTTC. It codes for CASSVVAGQGETQYF.

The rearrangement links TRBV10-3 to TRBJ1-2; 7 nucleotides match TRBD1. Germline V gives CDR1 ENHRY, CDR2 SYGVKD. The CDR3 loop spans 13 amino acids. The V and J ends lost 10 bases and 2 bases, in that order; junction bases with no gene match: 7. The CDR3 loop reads CANRDSGNYGYTF. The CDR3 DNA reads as TGTGCCAACAGGGACAGTGGGAACTATGGCTACACCTTC.

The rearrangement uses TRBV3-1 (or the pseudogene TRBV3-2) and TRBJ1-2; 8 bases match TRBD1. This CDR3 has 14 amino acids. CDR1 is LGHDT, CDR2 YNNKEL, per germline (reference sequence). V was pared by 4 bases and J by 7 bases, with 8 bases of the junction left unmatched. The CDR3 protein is CASSRSGGKGGYTF. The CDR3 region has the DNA TGTGCCAGCAGCCGTTCAGGGGGCAAGGGTGGCTACACCTTC.

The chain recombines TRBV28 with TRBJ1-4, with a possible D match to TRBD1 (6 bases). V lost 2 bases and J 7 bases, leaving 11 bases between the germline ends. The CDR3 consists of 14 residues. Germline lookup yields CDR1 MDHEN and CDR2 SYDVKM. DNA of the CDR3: TGTGCCAGCAGTTTAGTACAGGGAACTGAAAAACTGTTTTTT. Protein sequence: CASSLVQGTEKLFF.

As DNA, the CDR3 is TGTGCCAGCAGTCGACTTTCGGGGGGAGAAAACACAGATACGCAGTATTTT. Its protein is CASSRLSGGENTDTQYF. This sequence joins TRBV7-6 and TRBJ2-3; TRBD2 matches 7 bases. Germline values: CDR1 SGHVS, CDR2 FNYEAQ. The V segment lost 6 bases and the J segment 2 bases; nucleotides outside the gene matches: 14. The CDR3 consists of 17 residues.

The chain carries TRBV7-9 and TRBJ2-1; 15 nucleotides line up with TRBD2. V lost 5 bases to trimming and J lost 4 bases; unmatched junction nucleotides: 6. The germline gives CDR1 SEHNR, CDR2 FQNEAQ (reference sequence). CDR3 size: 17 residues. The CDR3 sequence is CASSPGLAGGLYNEQFF. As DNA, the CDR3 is TGTGCCAGCAGCCCCGGACTAGCGGGAGGGCTTTACAATGAGCAGTTCTTC.

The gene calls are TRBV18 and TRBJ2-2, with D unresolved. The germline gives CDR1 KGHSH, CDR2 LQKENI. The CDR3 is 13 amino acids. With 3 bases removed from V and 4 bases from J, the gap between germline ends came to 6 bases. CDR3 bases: TGTGCCAGCTCACCCCCCGGCACCGGGGAGCTGTTTTTT. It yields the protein CASSPPGTGELFF.

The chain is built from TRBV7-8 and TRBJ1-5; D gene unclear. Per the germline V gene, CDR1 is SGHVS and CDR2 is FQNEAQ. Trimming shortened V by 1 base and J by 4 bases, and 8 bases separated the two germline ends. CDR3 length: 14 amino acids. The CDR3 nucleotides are TGTGCCAGCAGCTTAGATCCGGGTAATCAGCCCCAGCATTTT. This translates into CASSLDPGNQPQHF.

CDR3 coding DNA: TGTGCCAGCAGACTCGGGACTAGGAACAATGAGCAGTTCTTC. Amino acid sequence: CASRLGTRNNEQFF. V usage is TRBV5-4 and J usage is TRBJ2-1; 8 bases line up with TRBD2. Germline CDR1 SGHNT, CDR2 YYREEE (reference sequence). V dropped 5 bases and J dropped 5; count of bases not matched to a gene: 6. This CDR3 is 14 amino acids long.

The CDR3 reads CASSPDRGMGNQPQHF. The CDR3, as DNA: TGTGCCAGCAGCCCGGACAGGGGAATGGGCAATCAGCCCCAGCATTTT. V usage is TRBV5-5 and J usage is TRBJ1-5; 9 positions match TRBD1. Germline V gene sequence: CDR1 SGHKS, CDR2 YYEKEE (reference sequence). Trimming took 4 bases from V and 2 from J; bases not matched to a gene: 7. CDR3 length: 16 residues.